This T cell receptor (beta chain) was identified in a study of blood T cell repertoires in COVID-19. Whole-study context: Some COVID-19 samples were acute and others convalescent; all came from the United States, Italy and Spain. T cells, B-cell-depleted T cells, or PBMCs supplied cDNA or gDNA.

Methods used by the authors: The assay estimated nucleated cells by amplifying reference gene primers. TCRdb keeps only in-frame clones here, not all; method: immunoSEQ multiplex PCR. D and trimming were read from the DNA, whereas the V and J calls and clone size are those reported in that table. The sample includes hundreds of thousands of clones, 65% to 90% of them seen just once. V dropped 3 bases and J dropped 5 bases, with 7 bases sitting between them. The CDR3 totals 12 residues. The rearrangement joins TRBV12-3 or TRBV12-4 to TRBJ1-2; D ambiguous. The clonotype originates from a human donor in a cohort sampled during active COVID-19. The sample consisted of peripheral blood. The CDR3 DNA is TGTGCCAGCAGTTTGGGCATATATGGCTACACCTTC. Its translation: CASSLGIYGYTF.